One sample yielded the 30 T cell receptor beta chains listed below, sequenced in a study of T cell responses to AZD1222 COVID-19 vaccine. The data were produced by immunoSEQ multiplex PCR, yet TCRdb's version contains in-frame clones alone and is incomplete. The sample shows about 110,000 clones, more than 75% of them seen only once. Sequenced here: peripheral blood, sampled on day 0 of AZD1222 vaccination. These receptors were taken from an adult in good health.

CDR3 nucleotide sequence: TGTGCCAGCAGCTTAGGCGGCCTTAGCAATCAGCCCCAGCATTTT. It translates to CASSLGGLSNQPQHF. The chain has TRBV7-9 and TRBJ1-5; no firm D call. The CDR3 spans 15 residues. Germline assignment: CDR1 SEHNR and CDR2 FQNEAQ (reference sequence). Trimming stripped 1 base from V and 0 bases from J, with 7 bases between.

The chain has TRBV12-5 and TRBJ1-6, with D possibly being TRBD1 (5 bases). Looked up from germline, CDR1 is LGHNT and CDR2 is FRNRAP. The CDR3 extends over 13 amino acids. Between the trimmed V and J ends, which lost 2 bases and 14 bases, there was a span of 13 bases. The CDR3 is CASGLSTGKALHF. CDR3 nucleotide sequence: TGTGCTAGTGGTTTGAGTACAGGCAAGGCCCTCCACTTT.

V gene TRBV19 combines with J gene TRBJ1-1, with 9 bases identical to TRBD1. Trimming removed 3 bases from V and 9 bases from J; junction bases left unmatched: 2. Looked up from germline, CDR1 is LNHDA and CDR2 is SQIVND (reference sequence). The CDR3 runs to 12 residues. CDR3: CASSIGTGQAFF. CDR3 DNA sequence: TGTGCCAGTAGTATCGGGACAGGGCAAGCTTTCTTT. Full variable domain (remainder filled in from reference TRBV19 and TRBJ1-1): DGGITQSPKYLFRKEGQNVTLSCEQNLNHDAMYWYRQDPGQGLRLIYYSQIVNDFQKGDIAEGYSVSREKKESFPLTVTSAQKNPTAFYLCASSIGTGQAFFGQGTRLTVV.

This clone came up many times. This chain links TRBV18 with TRBJ1-1; no reliable D call. Germline-derived CDR1 and CDR2 are KGHSH and LQKENI. Trimming removed 2 bases from V and 0 bases from J, with 10 bases in between. This CDR3 has 15 amino acids. CDR3 sequence reads: CASSPGKTVNTEAFF. CDR3 bases: TGTGCCAGCTCACCAGGGAAGACGGTGAACACTGAAGCTTTCTTT.

This clone was recorded a few times. The chain uses TRBV5-6 and TRBJ2-7; D is perhaps TRBD1 (6 bases). Trimming cost V 1 base and J 1 base, with 9 bases left between them. This CDR3 is built from 14 residues. Per germline, CDR1 SGHDT and CDR2 YYEEEE. In DNA form, the CDR3 reads TGTGCCAGCAGCTTGACCAGGGGTTCCTACGAGCAGTACTTC. The encoded protein is CASSLTRGSYEQYF.

The rearrangement joins TRBV27 to TRBJ2-1; D possibly corresponds to TRBD1 (5 bases). V was clipped by 3 bases and J by 5 bases, with 8 bases between them. CDR1 MNHEY and CDR2 SMNVEV come from the germline V gene (reference sequence). This CDR3 comprises 13 residues. The CDR3 DNA reads as TGTGCCAGCAGTTTTTGGGGCAACAATGAGCAGTTCTTC. Translated, it gives CASSFWGNNEQFF.

The V gene is TRBV5-6, the J gene TRBJ1-2, with a possible D match to TRBD1 (6 bases). V lost 1 base to trimming and J lost 8 bases, with 18 bases between them. CDR3 length: 15 amino acids. CDR1 is SGHDT and CDR2 is YYEEEE in the germline V gene. CDR3 sequence (DNA): TGTGCCAGCAGCTTGTACGGGGGCGCGGTCTTCGGCTACACCTTC. It is translated as CASSLYGGAVFGYTF.

Only one count was recorded for this clone. J is TRBJ1-2 and V is TRBV23-1; D call uncertain. TRBV23-1 is recorded as an ORF, its role being uncertain. Trimming cost V 6 bases and J 10 bases, with 15 bases left between them. The CDR3 runs to 12 residues. The CDR3 coding sequence is TGCGCCAGCAGCCCAATAGTTGGTTACTACACCTTC. Amino acid sequence: CASSPIVGYYTF.

This clone showed up just once. The V call is TRBV2, the J call TRBJ1-3, with 8 bases aligning to TRBD1. Germline V lookup: CDR1 SNHLY, CDR2 FYNNEI. The CDR3 is made up of 13 amino acids. Trimming took 4 bases from V and 7 from J; bases not matched to a gene: 3. As DNA, the CDR3 is TGTGCCAGCAGTGCGCAGGGGGCGAACACCATATATTTT. Residues: CASSAQGANTIYF.

The rearrangement links TRBV3-1 (or the pseudogene TRBV3-2) to TRBJ2-7; TRBD1 is a possible D gene (6 bases). The germline V and J ends were trimmed by 4 bases and 5 bases, with 12 bases remaining between them. Germline assignment: CDR1 LGHDT and CDR2 YNNKEL (reference sequence). This CDR3 is 13 amino acids long. CDR3: CASSPLTGNEQYF. Written as DNA, the CDR3 is TGTGCCAGCAGCCCCCTGACAGGCAACGAGCAGTACTTC.

Only a few counts were recorded for this clone. At the DNA level, this CDR3 is encoded by other sequences in the same sample as well. This rearrangement joins TRBV29-1 to TRBJ1-6; perhaps TRBD1 as D (5 bases). CDR1 is SQVTM, CDR2 ANQGSEA, per germline. CDR3 size: 13 residues. Trimming pared 4 bases from V and 7 bases from J, leaving 11 bases between. As DNA, the CDR3 is TGCAGCGTTGGGGACGGGACCAATTCACCCCTCCACTTT. Translating it yields CSVGDGTNSPLHF.

This clone was observed once. The chain carries TRBV19 and TRBJ1-6; 7 nucleotides match TRBD1. CDR3 length equals 15 residues. The J segment lost 5 bases and the V segment lost 3 bases, leaving 4 bases of the junction unmatched. Germline V gives CDR1 LNHDA, CDR2 SQIVND (reference sequence). In DNA, the CDR3 is TGTGCCAGTAGTATCCTAACAGGGGATAATTCACCCCTCCACTTT. Protein: CASSILTGDNSPLHF.

V is TRBV10-3 and J is TRBJ1-2; 9 nucleotides match TRBD1. In germline, CDR1 is ENHRY, CDR2 SYGVKD. J lost 2 bases, V lost 6 bases, and 7 bases had no gene match. CDR3 length: 15 amino acids. CDR3 nucleotide sequence: TGTGCCATCAGAGCCGGGACAGGGAGAAACTATGGCTACACCTTC. It encodes CAIRAGTGRNYGYTF.

This clone was detected a few times. The chain joins TRBV28 to TRBJ1-3; D is undetermined. The V gene's germline CDR1 is MDHEN and CDR2 SYDVKM. The CDR3 is 12 amino acids. The V gene lost 8 bases and the J gene lost 0 bases, with 5 bases spanning the gap. CDR3 region: CASGTSGNTIYF. DNA of the CDR3: TGTGCCAGCGGAACCTCTGGAAACACCATATATTTT.

The rearrangement joins TRBV7-2 to TRBJ1-2; D call uncertain. Germline lookup yields CDR1 SGHTA and CDR2 FQGNSA. The ends were cut back, 3 bases at V and 0 bases at J, with 8 bases in the middle. The CDR3 contains 14 residues. The CDR3: CASSFAVTNYGYTF. The CDR3 region has the DNA TGTGCCAGCAGCTTCGCGGTTACTAACTATGGCTACACCTTC.

This clone was found a few times. V gene TRBV10-3 combines with J gene TRBJ1-1; 7 positions match TRBD1. J gave up 0 bases and V 5 bases, and 6 bases lay outside the gene matches. The germline V gene has CDR1 ENHRY and CDR2 SYGVKD. This CDR3 is built from 15 residues. The CDR3 protein is CAISPGDRLNTEAFF. The CDR3 nucleotides read TGTGCCATCAGTCCGGGGGACAGATTGAACACTGAAGCTTTCTTT.

The gene calls are TRBV14 and TRBJ2-2; 9 nucleotides align to TRBD1. The CDR3 consists of 15 residues. The V gene end was trimmed by 4 bases and the J gene end by 5 bases; junction bases not matched to a gene: 5. In germline, CDR1 is SGHDN, CDR2 FVKESK. The CDR3 is CASSRQGGKTGELFF. CDR3 DNA sequence: TGTGCCAGCAGCCGACAGGGGGGGAAGACCGGGGAGCTGTTTTTT.

V usage is TRBV5-1 and J usage is TRBJ2-1; D is ambiguous. The CDR3 runs to 13 residues. V was pared by 0 bases and J by 10 bases, with 11 bases between. Germline V gene data show CDR1 as SGHRS and CDR2 as YFSETQ. The CDR3 region is CASSLVAGVEQFF. The CDR3 DNA sequence: TGCGCCAGCAGCTTGGTCGCCGGAGTCGAGCAGTTCTTC. Based on the CDR3 plus reference TRBV5-1 and TRBJ2-1, the full variable domain is KAGVTQTPRYLIKTRGQQVTLSCSPISGHRSVSWYQQTPGQGLQFLFEYFSETQRNKGNFPGRFSGRQFSNSRSEMNVSTLELGDSALYLCASSLVAGVEQFFGPGTRLTVL.

V is TRBV18 and J is TRBJ2-7; D is perhaps TRBD2 (6 bases). Looked up from germline, CDR1 is KGHSH and CDR2 is LQKENI. V was cut by 0 bases and J by 3 bases, with 15 bases left in between. The CDR3 loop spans 16 amino acids. The CDR3 spells CASSPPEAVDYYEQYF. The CDR3 DNA follows: TGTGCCAGCTCACCACCGGAGGCTGTGGACTACTACGAGCAGTACTTC.

V gene TRBV6-5 combines with J gene TRBJ1-2; 8 bases agree with TRBD1. Trimming at V came to 9 bases and at J to 5 bases, leaving 8 bases not matched to a gene. This CDR3 spans 13 amino acids. The germline CDR1 and CDR2 sequences are MNHEY and SVGAGI. The CDR3 DNA sequence: TGTGCCAGTGACCGGGACAGGTCTTATGGCTACACCTTC. Translated: CASDRDRSYGYTF.

V gene TRBV6-1 combines with J gene TRBJ2-2, with 9 nucleotides matching TRBD2. The CDR3 extends over 15 amino acids. The V and J ends lost 2 bases and 3 bases, in that order; junction bases with no gene match: 1. The V gene's germline CDR1 is MNHNS and CDR2 SASEGT. The CDR3 loop is CASSESSGDTGELFF. CDR3 bases: TGTGCCAGCAGTGAATCTAGCGGGGACACCGGGGAGCTGTTTTTT.

This clone has only one observation. This rearrangement joins TRBV19 to TRBJ1-1; D call uncertain. This CDR3 has 14 residues. V dropped 7 bases and J dropped 2 bases, with 14 bases sitting between them. Germline V gene lookup returns CDR1 LNHDA and CDR2 SQIVND (reference sequence). The CDR3 region has the DNA TGTGCCAGTATGGTCGCGGGTAAAAACACTGAAGCTTTCTTT. It encodes CASMVAGKNTEAFF. Full variable domain (rest looked up from reference TRBV19 and TRBJ1-1): DGGITQSPKYLFRKEGQNVTLSCEQNLNHDAMYWYRQDPGQGLRLIYYSQIVNDFQKGDIAEGYSVSREKKESFPLTVTSAQKNPTAFYLCASMVAGKNTEAFFGQGTRLTVV.

The chain employs TRBV5-1 and TRBJ2-5; TRBD2 aligns across 10 bases. The CDR3 is made up of 16 amino acids. In germline, CDR1 is SGHRS, CDR2 YFSETQ. The ends lost 1 base at V and 3 bases at J; junction bases unmatched: 6. CDR3: CASSLMVAGGEETQYF. DNA of the CDR3: TGCGCCAGCAGCTTGATGGTAGCGGGGGGCGAAGAGACCCAGTACTTC.

The rearrangement joins TRBV3-1 (or the pseudogene TRBV3-2) to TRBJ1-1, with a weak D call TRBD1 (5 bases). V shed 0 bases and J shed 11 bases, with 13 bases lying between them. Looked up from germline, CDR1 is LGHDT and CDR2 is YNNKEL (reference sequence). This CDR3 is built from 13 residues. CDR3 sequence: CASSQDGGTGAFF. CDR3 coding DNA: TGTGCCAGCAGCCAAGATGGGGGGACGGGTGCTTTCTTT.

This clone has just one count. The gene calls are TRBV2 and TRBJ1-4; D gene uncertain. This CDR3 is 15 amino acids long. V lost 1 base to trimming and J lost 5 bases, with 11 bases between them. Per germline, CDR1 SNHLY and CDR2 FYNNEI. CDR3: CASSEVRGPNEKLFF. Here the CDR3 DNA reads TGTGCCAGCAGTGAAGTAAGAGGGCCAAATGAAAAACTGTTTTTT.

This chain joins TRBV7-9 and TRBJ1-2; D uncertain. The germline V gene encodes CDR1 SEHNR and CDR2 FQNEAQ (reference sequence). Trimming left V 5 bases short and J 6 bases short, with 13 bases between. There are 13 residues in the CDR3. The CDR3 loop reads CASSLRTVDGYTF. The CDR3 DNA sequence: TGTGCCAGCAGCCTCCGGACCGTCGATGGCTACACCTTC.

The chain is built from TRBV5-1 and TRBJ2-5, with 8 bases lining up with TRBD1. Germline lookup yields CDR1 SGHRS and CDR2 YFSETQ. The V gene end was trimmed by 0 bases and the J gene end by 2 bases; junction bases not matched to a gene: 3. This CDR3 spans 15 amino acids. CDR3 bases: TGCGCCAGCAGCTTGGGGACAGGGAATCAAGAGACCCAGTACTTC. The encoded protein is CASSLGTGNQETQYF.

This clone has a handful of counts. This chain uses TRBV18 with TRBJ1-1, with D possibly being TRBD1 (6 bases). This CDR3 comprises 16 residues. The V gene's germline CDR1 is KGHSH and CDR2 LQKENI. V was cut by 4 bases and J by 4 bases, with 19 bases left in between. As DNA, the CDR3 is TGTGCCAGCTCACGGTTCCAAGTCCAGGACAGCACTGAAGCTTTCTTT. Translated, it gives CASSRFQVQDSTEAFF.

The rearrangement joins TRBV2 to TRBJ1-1, with D perhaps TRBD1 (5 bases). The CDR3 is 12 amino acids. Germline V lookup: CDR1 SNHLY, CDR2 FYNNEI. The V end was cut by 8 bases, the J end by 4 bases, with 11 bases between. The CDR3 region is CASLGVRTEAFF. The CDR3 DNA reads TGTGCCAGCTTGGGGGTTCGCACTGAAGCTTTCTTT.

V and J are TRBV27 and TRBJ2-2; D perhaps matches TRBD2 (6 bases). The CDR3 length is 15 residues. Germline CDR1 and CDR2: MNHEY and SMNVEV (reference sequence). The ends were cut back, 5 bases at V and 6 bases at J, with 16 bases in the middle. CDR3 loop: CASSPLALQPGELFF. DNA for the CDR3: TGTGCCAGCAGTCCACTAGCCCTGCAACCCGGGGAGCTGTTTTTT.